The present entry profiles one T cell receptor (beta chain) with its context. The CDR3 totals 19 residues. The germline gives CDR1 MNHEY, CDR2 SMNVEV (reference sequence). Trimming cost V 6 bases and J 3 bases, with 29 bases left between them. The record originates from a study of cytomegalovirus exposure and HLA in healthy donors. PCR amplification relied on 60 Vbeta primers (plus 13 Jbeta primers). Only in-frame clones appear in the TCRdb table, and some are missing; sequencing was by immunoSEQ multiplex PCR. The data contain roughly 110,000 clones, around three quarters of them singletons. J is TRBJ1-1 and V is TRBV27; D may be TRBD1 (5 bases). Specimen: PBMCs. The clonotype comes from a boy under 18 in good health and CMV-seronegative. In DNA form, the CDR3 reads TGTGCCAGCAGGGAATATTACCCGGGACTGCGGGAGGTCGACACTGAAGCTTTCTTT. This sequence encodes CASREYYPGLREVDTEAFF.